This TCR beta chain was profiled in a study of shared clonotypes between healthy human individuals. CDR1 and CDR2 from the germline V gene are SNHLY and FYNNEI. V shed 3 bases, J shed 3 bases, and the junction held 5 bases outside the gene matches. The CDR3 is 15 amino acids. A CD45RA+ naive subset and a CD45RA-negative memory subset were split from CD4+ cells. Around 32,000 T cell genomes, or roughly 200 ng DNA, went into the sorted-subset replicate PCRs. TCRdb's copy holds only in-frame clones and misses some; the assay was immunoSEQ multiplex PCR. The table has some 1,400,000 clones, roughly 97% seen once; the top ten hold 1.2%. A word on this clone: Its antigen is currently unknown.

Study-wide results and limits: Larger richness was generally estimated for naive than memory subsets. Compared with clonotypes that all four donors shared, non-shared clonotypes had lower generation probabilities.

Sequencing was done on a sample of naive CD4+ T cells sorted from blood. Sample subset: CD45RA+ positively selected. The sequence came from a man aged 25 to 45 in good health. V and J are TRBV2 and TRBJ1-5; 7 bases map to TRBD1. CDR3 loop: CASSDMGQSNQPQHF. For the CDR3, the DNA is TGTGCCAGCAGTGATATGGGACAGTCCAATCAGCCCCAGCATTTT.